This T cell receptor (beta chain) is drawn from a study of T cell repertoires in cytomegalovirus infection. Study as a whole: In public TCR beta signatures, there were indications of both CMV infection and matching HLA type.

TCRdb passed the reads through MiXCR, listing each CDR3 protein once. The sample shows 550,000 to 700,000 distinct CDR3 sequences, approximately 40% of them seen only once. The CDR3 is made up of 15 amino acids. CDR1 SNHLY and CDR2 FYNNEI come from the germline V gene. V shed 6 bases and J 2 bases; nucleotides not matched to a gene: 4. A remark on this clonotype: The target antigen is unknown.

The sample in question was cultured PBMCs, obtained from culture after CMV antigen stimulation. The origin of this receptor is a human donor in good health (CMV status not recorded). Some clones in this sample may be carry-over from other donors' samples. This sequence joins TRBV2 and TRBJ2-3, with 11 bases that match TRBD2. The CDR3 sequence is CASRLTSGITDTQYF. CDR3 nucleotide sequence: TGTGCCAGCAGACTGACTAGCGGGATCACAGATACGCAGTATTTT.